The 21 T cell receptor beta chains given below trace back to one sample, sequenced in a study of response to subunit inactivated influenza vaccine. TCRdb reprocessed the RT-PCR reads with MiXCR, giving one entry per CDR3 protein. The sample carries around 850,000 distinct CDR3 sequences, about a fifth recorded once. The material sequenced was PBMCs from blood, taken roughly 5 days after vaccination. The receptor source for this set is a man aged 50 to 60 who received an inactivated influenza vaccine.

CDR3 protein: CASSLAKSFGTQYF. The DNA for the CDR3 is TGTGCCAGCAGCTTAGCGAAGAGTTTTGGGACCCAGTACTTC. The gene calls are TRBV7-9 and TRBJ2-5, with no clear D. This CDR3 is built from 14 residues. Looked up from germline, CDR1 is SEHNR and CDR2 is FQNEAQ (reference sequence). The germline V and J ends were trimmed by 0 bases and 7 bases, with 12 bases remaining between them.

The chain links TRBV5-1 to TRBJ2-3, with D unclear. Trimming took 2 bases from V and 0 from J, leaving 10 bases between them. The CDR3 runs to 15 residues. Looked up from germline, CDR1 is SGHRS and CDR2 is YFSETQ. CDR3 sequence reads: CASSFTLSSTDTQYF. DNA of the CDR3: TGCGCCAGCAGCTTTACTCTCTCCAGCACAGATACGCAGTATTTT.

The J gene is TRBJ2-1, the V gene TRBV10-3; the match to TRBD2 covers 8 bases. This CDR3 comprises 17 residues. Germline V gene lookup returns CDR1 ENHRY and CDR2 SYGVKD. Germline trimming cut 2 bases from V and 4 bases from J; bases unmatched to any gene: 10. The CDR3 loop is CAISETLREGPYNEQFF. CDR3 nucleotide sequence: TGTGCCATCAGTGAGACCCTACGGGAGGGCCCGTACAATGAGCAGTTCTTC.

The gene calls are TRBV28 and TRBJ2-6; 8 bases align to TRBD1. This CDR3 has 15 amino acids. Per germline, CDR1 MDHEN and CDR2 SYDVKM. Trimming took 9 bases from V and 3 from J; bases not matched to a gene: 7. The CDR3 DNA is TGTGCCAGTCACAGGGGGAGCTTTGGGGCCAACGTCCTGACTTTC. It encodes CASHRGSFGANVLTF. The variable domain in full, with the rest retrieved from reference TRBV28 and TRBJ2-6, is DVKVTQSSRYLVKRTGEKVFLECVQDMDHENMFWYRQDPGLGLRLIYFSYDVKMKEKGDIPEGYSVSREKKERFSLILESASTNQTSMYLCASHRGSFGANVLTFGAGSRLTVL.

The CDR3 DNA sequence: TGTGCCAGCAGCTTAGGTCCAACGGGGAACTACGAGCAGTACTTC. It codes for CASSLGPTGNYEQYF. The rearrangement joins TRBV11-2 to TRBJ2-7; D is perhaps TRBD2 (5 bases). This CDR3 region has 15 residues. V lost 1 base, J lost 3 bases, and 13 bases lay in between. The germline gives CDR1 SGHAT, CDR2 FQNNGV.

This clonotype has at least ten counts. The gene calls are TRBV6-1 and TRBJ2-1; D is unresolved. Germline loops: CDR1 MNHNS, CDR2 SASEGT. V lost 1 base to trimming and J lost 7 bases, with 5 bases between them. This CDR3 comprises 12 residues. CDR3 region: CASSEGRNEQFF. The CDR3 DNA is TGTGCCAGCAGTGAAGGCCGGAATGAGCAGTTCTTC.

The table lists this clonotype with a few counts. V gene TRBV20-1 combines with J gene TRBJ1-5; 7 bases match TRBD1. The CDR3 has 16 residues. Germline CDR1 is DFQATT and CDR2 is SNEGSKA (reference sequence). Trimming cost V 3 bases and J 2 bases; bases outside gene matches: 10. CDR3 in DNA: TGCAGTGCTAGGAGGGCAGGGGGAGCTGGCAATCAGCCCCAGCATTTT. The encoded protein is CSARRAGGAGNQPQHF.

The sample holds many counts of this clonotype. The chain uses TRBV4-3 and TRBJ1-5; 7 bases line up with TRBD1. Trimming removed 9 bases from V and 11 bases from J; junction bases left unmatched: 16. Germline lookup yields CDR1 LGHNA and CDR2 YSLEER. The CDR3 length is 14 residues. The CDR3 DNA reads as TGCGCCAGAAGACAGGGCCCACCCAGGGTTTCCCAGCATTTT. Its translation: CARRQGPPRVSQHF.

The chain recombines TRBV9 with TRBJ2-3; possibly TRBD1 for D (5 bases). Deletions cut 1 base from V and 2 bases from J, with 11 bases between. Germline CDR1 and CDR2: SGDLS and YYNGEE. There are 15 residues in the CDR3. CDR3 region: CASSVSQGLTDTQYF. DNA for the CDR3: TGTGCCAGCAGCGTATCGCAGGGCCTCACAGATACGCAGTATTTT.

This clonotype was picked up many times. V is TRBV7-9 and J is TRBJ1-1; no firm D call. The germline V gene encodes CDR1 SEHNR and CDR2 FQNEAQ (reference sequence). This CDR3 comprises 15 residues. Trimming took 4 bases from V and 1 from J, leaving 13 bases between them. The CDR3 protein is CASSYNPLQNTEAFF. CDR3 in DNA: TGTGCCAGCAGCTATAACCCGTTGCAGAACACTGAAGCTTTCTTT.

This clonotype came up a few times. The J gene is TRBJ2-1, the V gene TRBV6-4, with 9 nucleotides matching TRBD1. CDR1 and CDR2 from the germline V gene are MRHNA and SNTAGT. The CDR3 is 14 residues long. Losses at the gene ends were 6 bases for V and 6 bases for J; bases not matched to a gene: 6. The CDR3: CASRRDRVSNEQFF. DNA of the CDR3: TGTGCCAGCAGAAGGGACAGGGTATCCAATGAGCAGTTCTTC.

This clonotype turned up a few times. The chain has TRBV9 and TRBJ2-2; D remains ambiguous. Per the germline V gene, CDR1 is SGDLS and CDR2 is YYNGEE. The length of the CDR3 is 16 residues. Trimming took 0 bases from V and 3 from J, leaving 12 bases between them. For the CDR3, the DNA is TGTGCCAGCAGCGTAGCTCCTAGTCCGGACACCGGGGAGCTGTTTTTT. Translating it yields CASSVAPSPDTGELFF.

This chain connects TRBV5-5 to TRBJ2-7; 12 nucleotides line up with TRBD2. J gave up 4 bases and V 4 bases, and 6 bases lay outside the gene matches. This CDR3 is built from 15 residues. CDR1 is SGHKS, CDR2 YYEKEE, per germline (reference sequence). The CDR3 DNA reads TGTGCCAGCAGCCCGACTAGCGGGGGCATTTACGAGCAGTACTTC. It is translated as CASSPTSGGIYEQYF.

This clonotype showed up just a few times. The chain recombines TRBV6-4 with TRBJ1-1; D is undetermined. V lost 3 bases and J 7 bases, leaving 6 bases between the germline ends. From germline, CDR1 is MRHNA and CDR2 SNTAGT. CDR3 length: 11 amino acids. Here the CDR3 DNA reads TGTGCCAGCAGTGAAGACGTTGAAGCTTTCTTT. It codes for CASSEDVEAFF.

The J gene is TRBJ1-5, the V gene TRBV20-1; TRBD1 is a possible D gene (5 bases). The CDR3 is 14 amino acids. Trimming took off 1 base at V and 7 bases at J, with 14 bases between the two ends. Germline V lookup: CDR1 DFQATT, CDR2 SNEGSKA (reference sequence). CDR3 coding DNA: TGCAGTGCTAGAGTAGGAGCAGGGCGCCAGCCCCAGCATTTT. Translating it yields CSARVGAGRQPQHF.

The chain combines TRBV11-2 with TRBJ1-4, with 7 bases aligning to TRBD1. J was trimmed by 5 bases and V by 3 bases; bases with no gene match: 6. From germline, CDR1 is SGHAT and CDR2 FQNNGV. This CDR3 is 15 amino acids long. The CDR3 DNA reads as TGTGCCAGCAGCTTGGACAGGTGGGACAATGAAAAACTGTTTTTT. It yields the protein CASSLDRWDNEKLFF.

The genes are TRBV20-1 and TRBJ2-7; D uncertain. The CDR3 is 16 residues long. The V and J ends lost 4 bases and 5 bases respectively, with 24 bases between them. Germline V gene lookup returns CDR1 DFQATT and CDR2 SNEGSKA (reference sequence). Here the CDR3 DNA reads TGCAGTGCTACGACGGGTAAAGGAAATTTCCGCCACGAGCAGTACTTC. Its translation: CSATTGKGNFRHEQYF.

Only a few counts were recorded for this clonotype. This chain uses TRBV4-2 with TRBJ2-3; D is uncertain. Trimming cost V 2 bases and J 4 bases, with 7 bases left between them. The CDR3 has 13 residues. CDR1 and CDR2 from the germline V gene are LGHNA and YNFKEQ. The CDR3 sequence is CASSQPVADTQYF. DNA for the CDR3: TGTGCCAGCAGCCAACCGGTTGCAGATACGCAGTATTTT.

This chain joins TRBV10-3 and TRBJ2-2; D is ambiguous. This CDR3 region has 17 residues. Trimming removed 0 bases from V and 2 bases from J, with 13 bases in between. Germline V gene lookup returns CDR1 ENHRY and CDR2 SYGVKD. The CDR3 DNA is TGTGCCATCAGTGAGTCGAGGCAGGCCCTTAACACCGGGGAGCTGTTTTTT. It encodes CAISESRQALNTGELFF.

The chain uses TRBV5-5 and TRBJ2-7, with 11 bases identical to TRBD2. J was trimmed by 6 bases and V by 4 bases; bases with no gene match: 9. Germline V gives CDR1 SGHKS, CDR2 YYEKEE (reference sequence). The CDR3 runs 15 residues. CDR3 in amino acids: CASSMYSGGAFEQYF. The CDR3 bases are TGTGCCAGCAGCATGTATAGCGGGGGGGCCTTCGAGCAGTACTTC.

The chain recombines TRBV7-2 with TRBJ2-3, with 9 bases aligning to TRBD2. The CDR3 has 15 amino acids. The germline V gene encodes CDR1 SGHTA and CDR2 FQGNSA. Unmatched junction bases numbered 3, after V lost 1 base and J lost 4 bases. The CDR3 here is CASSLGGLASDTQYF. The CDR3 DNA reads TGTGCCAGCAGCTTAGGGGGACTAGCCTCAGATACGCAGTATTTT.